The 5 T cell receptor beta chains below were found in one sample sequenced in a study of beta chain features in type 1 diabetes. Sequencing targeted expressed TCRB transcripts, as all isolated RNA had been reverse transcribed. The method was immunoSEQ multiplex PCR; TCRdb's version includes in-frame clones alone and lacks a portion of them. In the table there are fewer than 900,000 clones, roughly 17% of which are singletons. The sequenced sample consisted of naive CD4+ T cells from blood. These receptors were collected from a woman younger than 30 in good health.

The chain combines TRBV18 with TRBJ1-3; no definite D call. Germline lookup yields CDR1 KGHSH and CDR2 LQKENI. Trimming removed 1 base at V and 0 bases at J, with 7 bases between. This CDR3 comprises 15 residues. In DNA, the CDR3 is TGTGCCAGCTCACCACAGGCAAGCTCTGGAAACACCATATATTTT. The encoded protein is CASSPQASSGNTIYF.

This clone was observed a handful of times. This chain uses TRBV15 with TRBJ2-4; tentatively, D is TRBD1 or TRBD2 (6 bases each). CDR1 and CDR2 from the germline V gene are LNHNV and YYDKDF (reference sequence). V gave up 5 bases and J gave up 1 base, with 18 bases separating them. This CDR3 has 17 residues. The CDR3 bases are TGTGCCACCAGCCTAGGGGGGCTAGCGACTGCCAAAAACATTCAGTACTTC. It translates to CATSLGGLATAKNIQYF.

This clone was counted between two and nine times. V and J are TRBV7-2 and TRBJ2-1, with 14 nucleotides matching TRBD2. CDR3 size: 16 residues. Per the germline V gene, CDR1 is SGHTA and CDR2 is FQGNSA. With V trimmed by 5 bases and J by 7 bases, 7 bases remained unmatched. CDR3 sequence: CASSRGLAGVSNEQFF. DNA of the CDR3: TGTGCCAGCAGCCGGGGACTAGCGGGAGTTAGTAATGAGCAGTTCTTC.

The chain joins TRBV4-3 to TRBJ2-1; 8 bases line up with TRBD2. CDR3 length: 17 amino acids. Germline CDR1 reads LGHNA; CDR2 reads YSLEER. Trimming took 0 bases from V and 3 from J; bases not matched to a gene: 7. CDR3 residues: CASSQESGSNIYNEQFF. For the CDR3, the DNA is TGCGCCAGCAGCCAAGAGAGCGGGAGTAATATCTACAATGAGCAGTTCTTC.

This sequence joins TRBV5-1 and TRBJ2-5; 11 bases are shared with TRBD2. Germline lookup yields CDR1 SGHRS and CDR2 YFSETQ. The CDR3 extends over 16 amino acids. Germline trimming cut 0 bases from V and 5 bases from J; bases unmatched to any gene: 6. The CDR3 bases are TGCGCCAGCAGCTTGGGGCTACTAGCGGGAGAGGAGACCCAGTACTTC. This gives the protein CASSLGLLAGEETQYF. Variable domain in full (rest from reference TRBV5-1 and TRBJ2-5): KAGVTQTPRYLIKTRGQQVTLSCSPISGHRSVSWYQQTPGQGLQFLFEYFSETQRNKGNFPGRFSGRQFSNSRSEMNVSTLELGDSALYLCASSLGLLAGEETQYFGPGTRLLVL.